The clone carrying this T cell receptor beta chain has more than one count but fewer than ten. This sample stems from a study of molecular identifiers for immune sequencing clone quantification. TCRdb re-called the PCR reads through MiXCR, storing one row per CDR3 protein. The repertoire includes some 650,000 distinct CDR3 sequences, approximately 20% of them detected once, and 0.75% to 0.95% sits in the top ten. Germline V CDR1 and CDR2: LNHDA, SQIVND (reference sequence). J was trimmed by 2 bases and V by 5 bases; bases with no gene match: 6. The CDR3 runs 15 residues. The chain couples TRBV19 to TRBJ1-5, with 7 bases lining up with TRBD1. The sequence was obtained from a human donor in good health. Some libraries in this study had Jurkat cell RNA spiked in. The sample consisted of naive CD8+ T cells from blood, with Jurkat cell RNA spiked in. Subset denoted: FACS-sorted CD8+CD4-CCR7+CD45RA+ naive T cells. The CDR3 protein is CASSAGGRGNQPQHF. As DNA, the CDR3 is TGTGCCAGTAGTGCAGGGGGAAGGGGCAATCAGCCCCAGCATTTT.